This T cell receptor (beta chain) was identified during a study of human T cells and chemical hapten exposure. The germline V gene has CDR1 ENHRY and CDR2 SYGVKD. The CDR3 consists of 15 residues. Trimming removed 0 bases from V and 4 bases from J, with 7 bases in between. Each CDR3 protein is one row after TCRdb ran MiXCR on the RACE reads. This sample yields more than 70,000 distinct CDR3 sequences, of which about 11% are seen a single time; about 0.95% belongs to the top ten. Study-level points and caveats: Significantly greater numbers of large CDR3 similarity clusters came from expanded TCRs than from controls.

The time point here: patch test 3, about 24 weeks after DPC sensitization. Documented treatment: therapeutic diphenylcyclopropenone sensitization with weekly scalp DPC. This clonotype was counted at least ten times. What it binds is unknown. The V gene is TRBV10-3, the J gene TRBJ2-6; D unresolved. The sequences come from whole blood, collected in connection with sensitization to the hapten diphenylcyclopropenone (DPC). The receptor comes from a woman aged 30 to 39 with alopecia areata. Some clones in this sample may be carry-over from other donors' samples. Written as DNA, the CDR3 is TGTGCCATCAGTGAGTCAGGTGCCGGGGCCAACGTCCTGACTTTC. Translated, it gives CAISESGAGANVLTF.